A single T cell receptor beta chain is shown here with its context. The authors' processing: Researchers report that nucleated cell counts were estimated from reference gene primer amplification. Some clones are missing from TCRdb's copy, which holds only in-frame ones; the method was immunoSEQ multiplex PCR. From that table come the V and J calls and clone size; the DNA was used to work out D and trimming. The repertoire holds about 240,000 clones, with roughly 81% as singletons. The record originates from a study of blood T cell repertoires in COVID-19. Study details: Samples of COVID-19 (acute and convalescent) were obtained from the United States, Italy and Spain. PBMCs, B-cell-depleted T cells, or T cells provided the cDNA or gDNA that made up the material.

Germline assignment: CDR1 SQVTM and CDR2 ANQGSEA. V lost 5 bases, J lost 5 bases, and 13 bases stayed unmatched. The CDR3 is 15 amino acids. The source material was peripheral blood. V is TRBV29-1 and J is TRBJ2-7; 9 positions agree with TRBD1. The TCR sequence derives from a man between 45 and 60 years old with acute or convalescent COVID-19. The CDR3 reads CSVPQGAQFADEQYF. For the CDR3, the DNA is TGCAGCGTTCCACAGGGGGCTCAGTTCGCGGACGAGCAGTACTTC.